This TCR beta chain emerged from a study of technical replicates of blood from several donors. Sequencing was performed with immunoSEQ multiplex PCR; in TCRdb, only in-frame clones are kept and a portion is missing. This table has around 90,000 clones, just under 95% appearing once. CDR3 size: 19 residues. Between the trimmed V and J ends, which lost 2 bases and 5 bases, there was a span of 26 bases. Germline CDR1 reads SGHRS; CDR2 reads YFSETQ. This clonotype originated in a human donor in good health. The specimen sequenced was T cells isolated from PBMCs. This sequence joins TRBV5-1 and TRBJ2-1; tentatively, D is TRBD2 (7 bases). CDR3 sequence: CASSFSGGLAARRNNEQFF. The DNA of the CDR3 is TGCGCCAGCAGCTTCTCCGGGGGCCTAGCGGCACGGCGGAACAATGAGCAGTTCTTC.